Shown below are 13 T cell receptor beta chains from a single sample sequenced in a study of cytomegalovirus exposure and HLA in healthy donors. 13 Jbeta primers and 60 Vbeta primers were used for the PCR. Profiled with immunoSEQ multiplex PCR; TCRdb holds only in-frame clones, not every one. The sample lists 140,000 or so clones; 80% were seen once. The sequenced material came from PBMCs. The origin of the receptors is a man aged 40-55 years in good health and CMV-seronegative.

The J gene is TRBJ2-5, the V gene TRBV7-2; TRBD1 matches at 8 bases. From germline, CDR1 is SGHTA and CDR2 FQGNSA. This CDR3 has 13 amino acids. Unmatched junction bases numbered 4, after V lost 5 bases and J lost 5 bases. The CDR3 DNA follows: TGTGCCAGCAGCAGACAGGGGTCTGAGACCCAGTACTTC. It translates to CASSRQGSETQYF.

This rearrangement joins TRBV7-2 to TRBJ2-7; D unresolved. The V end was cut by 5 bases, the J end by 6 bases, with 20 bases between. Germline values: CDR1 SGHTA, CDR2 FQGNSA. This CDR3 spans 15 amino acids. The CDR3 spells CASSPDFSSYGEQYF. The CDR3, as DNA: TGTGCCAGCAGCCCAGACTTTTCTAGTTACGGCGAGCAGTACTTC.

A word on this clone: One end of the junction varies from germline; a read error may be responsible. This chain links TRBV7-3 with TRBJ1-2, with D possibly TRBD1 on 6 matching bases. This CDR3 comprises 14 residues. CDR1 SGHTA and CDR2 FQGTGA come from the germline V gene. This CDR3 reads CASSLTPVQGAEHF. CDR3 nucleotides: TGTGCCAGCAGCTTAACCCCAGTACAGGGTGCGGAGCACTTC.

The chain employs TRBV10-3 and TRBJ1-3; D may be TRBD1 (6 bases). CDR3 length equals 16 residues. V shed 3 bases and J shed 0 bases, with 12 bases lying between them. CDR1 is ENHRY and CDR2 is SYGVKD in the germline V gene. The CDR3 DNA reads TGTGCCATCAGTGAATTAGGGGGGGACTCTGGAAACACCATATATTTT. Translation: CAISELGGDSGNTIYF.

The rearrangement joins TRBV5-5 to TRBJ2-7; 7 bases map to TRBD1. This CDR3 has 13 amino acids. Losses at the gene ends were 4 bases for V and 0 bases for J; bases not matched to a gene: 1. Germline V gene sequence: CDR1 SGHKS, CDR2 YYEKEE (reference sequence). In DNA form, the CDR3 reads TGTGCCAGCAGCCGGACAGGCTCCTACGAGCAGTACTTC. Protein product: CASSRTGSYEQYF.

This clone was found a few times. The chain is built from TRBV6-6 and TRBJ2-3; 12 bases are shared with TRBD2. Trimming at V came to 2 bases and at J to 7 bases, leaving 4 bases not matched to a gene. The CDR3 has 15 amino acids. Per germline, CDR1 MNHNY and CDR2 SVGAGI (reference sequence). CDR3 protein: CASSYASGGANTQYF. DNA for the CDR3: TGTGCCAGCAGTTACGCTAGCGGGGGGGCTAATACGCAGTATTTT.

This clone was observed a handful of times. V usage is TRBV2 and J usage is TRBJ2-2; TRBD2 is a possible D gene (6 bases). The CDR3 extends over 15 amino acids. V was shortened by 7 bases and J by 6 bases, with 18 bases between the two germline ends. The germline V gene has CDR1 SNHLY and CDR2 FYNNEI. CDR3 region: CASKDLDGTAGELFF. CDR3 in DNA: TGTGCCAGCAAGGACCTAGACGGGACTGCCGGGGAGCTGTTTTTT.

In DNA, the CDR3 is TGTGCCAGCTCACTCGGACATATGGACACCATATATTTT. Translated, it gives CASSLGHMDTIYF. The gene calls are TRBV18 and TRBJ1-3, with a weak D call TRBD1 (5 bases). Deletions cut 4 bases from V and 8 bases from J, with 12 bases between. The length of the CDR3 is 13 residues. CDR1 and CDR2 (germline): KGHSH, LQKENI. The entire variable domain, with the rest obtained from reference TRBV18 and TRBJ1-3, is as follows: NAGVMQNPRHLVRRRGQEARLRCSPMKGHSHVYWYRQLPEEGLKFMVYLQKENIIDESGMPKERFSAEFPKEGPSILRIQQVVRGDSAAYFCASSLGHMDTIYFGEGSWLTVV.

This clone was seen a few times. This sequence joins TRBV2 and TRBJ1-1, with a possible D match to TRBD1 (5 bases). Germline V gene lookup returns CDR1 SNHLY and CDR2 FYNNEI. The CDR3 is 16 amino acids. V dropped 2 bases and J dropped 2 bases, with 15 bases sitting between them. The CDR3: CASSEWGQGFNTEAFF. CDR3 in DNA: TGTGCCAGCAGTGAATGGGGCCAGGGATTTAACACTGAAGCTTTCTTT.

The CDR3 region has the DNA TGCGCCAGCACCGCCGGGACAGGGGGACGGGCCCAGTACTTC. Protein: CASTAGTGGRAQYF. The J gene is TRBJ2-5, the V gene TRBV5-1; 11 bases are a match to TRBD1. The CDR3 runs 14 residues. Looked up from germline, CDR1 is SGHRS and CDR2 is YFSETQ. With V trimmed by 6 bases and J by 9 bases, 10 bases remained unmatched.

CDR3 sequence (DNA): TGTGCCAGTAGTATGCCACCGGGACAGAGCGTGGATACGCAGTATTTT. It yields the protein CASSMPPGQSVDTQYF. The gene calls are TRBV19 and TRBJ2-3; the match to TRBD1 covers 7 bases. The J segment lost 6 bases and the V segment lost 3 bases, leaving 12 bases of the junction unmatched. This CDR3 has 16 amino acids. Germline CDR1 LNHDA, CDR2 SQIVND (reference sequence).

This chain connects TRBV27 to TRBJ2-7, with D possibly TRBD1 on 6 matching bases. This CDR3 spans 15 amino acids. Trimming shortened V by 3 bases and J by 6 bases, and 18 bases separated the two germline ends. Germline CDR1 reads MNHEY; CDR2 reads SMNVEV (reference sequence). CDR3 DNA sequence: TGTGCCAGCAGTTTTCGCCTAAGGGGGTCAAGCGAGCAGTACTTC. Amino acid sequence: CASSFRLRGSSEQYF.

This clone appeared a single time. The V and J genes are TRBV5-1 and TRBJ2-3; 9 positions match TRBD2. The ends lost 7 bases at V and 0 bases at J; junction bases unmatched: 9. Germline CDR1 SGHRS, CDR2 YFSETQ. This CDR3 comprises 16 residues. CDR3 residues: CASRPQRGASTDTQYF. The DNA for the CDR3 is TGCGCCAGCCGCCCTCAGCGGGGGGCTAGCACAGATACGCAGTATTTT.